The 20 T cell receptor beta chains below come from one sample, sequenced in a study of blood T cell repertoires in COVID-19. Using immunoSEQ multiplex PCR, the repertoire was profiled, and TCRdb retains in-frame clones only, with some absent. The sample holds about 49,000 clones, around 87% seen once. Material: peripheral blood. The receptors were gathered from a man aged 35 to 55 with active COVID-19.

This sequence joins TRBV2 and TRBJ2-7; D is perhaps TRBD2 (6 bases). V lost 4 bases and J 2 bases, leaving 12 bases between the germline ends. There are 14 residues in the CDR3. Germline-derived CDR1 and CDR2 are SNHLY and FYNNEI. The CDR3 reads CASSVERATYEQYF. DNA of the CDR3: TGTGCCAGCAGTGTGGAGCGGGCCACCTACGAGCAGTACTTC.

The chain joins TRBV30 to TRBJ2-7; TRBD2 aligns across 14 bases. V lost 3 bases and J lost 9; bases outside the gene matches: 1. This CDR3 is 12 amino acids long. Germline-derived CDR1 and CDR2 are GTSNPN and SVGIG (reference sequence). As DNA, the CDR3 is TGTGCCTGGAGCGGGACTAGCGGGGGGCAGTACTTC. This gives the protein CAWSGTSGGQYF. Full variable domain (remainder filled in from reference TRBV30 and TRBJ2-7): SQTIHQWPATLVQPVGSPLSLECTVEGTSNPNLYWYRQAAGRGLQLLFYSVGIGQISSEVPQNLSASRPQDRQFILSSKKLLLSDSGFYLCAWSGTSGGQYFGPGTRLTVT.

The chain carries TRBV7-3 and TRBJ2-2; a weak D match, TRBD2 (5 bases). The CDR3 covers 15 residues. In germline, CDR1 is SGHTA, CDR2 FQGTGA. The ends were cut back, 5 bases at V and 0 bases at J, with 10 bases in the middle. CDR3 nucleotide sequence: TGTGCCAGCAGCCCCTACGGGGCGAACACCGGGGAGCTGTTTTTT. It is translated as CASSPYGANTGELFF. The full variable domain, rest sourced from reference TRBV7-3 and TRBJ2-2, is GAGVSQTPSNKVTEKGKYVELRCDPISGHTALYWYRQSLGQGPEFLIYFQGTGAADDSGLPNDRFFAVRPEGSVSTLKIQRTERGDSAVYLCASSPYGANTGELFFGEGSRLTVL.

The genes are TRBV5-4 and TRBJ2-2, with D possibly being TRBD2 (6 bases). V was trimmed by 1 base and J by 2 bases, leaving 15 bases between them. The length of the CDR3 is 17 residues. The germline V gene encodes CDR1 SGHNT and CDR2 YYREEE (reference sequence). The CDR3 region is CASSLREIDLNTGELFF. DNA for the CDR3: TGTGCCAGCAGCTTGCGGGAGATTGACCTAAACACCGGGGAGCTGTTTTTT.

The chain uses TRBV10-3 and TRBJ2-4, with 12 bases fitting TRBD1. From germline, CDR1 is ENHRY and CDR2 SYGVKD. V was clipped by 3 bases and J by 8 bases; unmatched bases: 17. This CDR3 is built from 19 residues. CDR3 coding DNA: TGTGCCATCAGTGACCGACCTCCCGGGACAGGGGGCGCCGTGCACATTCAGTACTTC. Translation: CAISDRPPGTGGAVHIQYF.

This clone has just one count. The chain combines TRBV9 with TRBJ1-4; TRBD1 might be the D (5 bases). The CDR3 length is 15 residues. Trimming removed 3 bases at V and 4 bases at J, with 13 bases between. CDR1 SGDLS and CDR2 YYNGEE come from the germline V gene. The CDR3 protein is CASSEEGRVNEKLFF. Here the CDR3 DNA reads TGTGCCAGCAGCGAGGAGGGACGGGTTAATGAAAAACTGTTTTTT.

This chain joins TRBV27 and TRBJ2-1; 7 nucleotides agree with TRBD1. This CDR3 spans 15 amino acids. Germline assignment: CDR1 MNHEY and CDR2 SMNVEV (reference sequence). The V and J ends lost 5 bases and 1 base, in that order; junction bases with no gene match: 5. The CDR3 loop reads CASSVRDSSYNEQFF. CDR3 coding DNA: TGTGCCAGCAGTGTTAGGGACAGTTCCTACAATGAGCAGTTCTTC.

The rearrangement uses TRBV3-1 (or the pseudogene TRBV3-2) and TRBJ2-1; the match to TRBD1 covers 7 bases. The germline CDR1 and CDR2 sequences are LGHDT and YNNKEL (reference sequence). V shed 2 bases, J shed 4 bases, and the junction held 5 bases outside the gene matches. This CDR3 has 15 residues. The CDR3 DNA is TGTGCCAGCAGCCAACTTCCAGGGGGATACAATGAGCAGTTCTTC. Amino acids: CASSQLPGGYNEQFF.

V gene TRBV10-1 combines with J gene TRBJ2-2; D gene ambiguous. Looked up from germline, CDR1 is WNHNN and CDR2 is SYGVQD (reference sequence). The CDR3 length is 13 residues. Trimming pared 7 bases from V and 8 bases from J, leaving 14 bases between. CDR3 DNA sequence: TGCGCCAGCACCAGAGATTCGGGTGGGGAGCTGTTTTTT. Translated, it gives CASTRDSGGELFF.

The chain joins TRBV27 to TRBJ1-2, with D tentatively TRBD1 (6 bases). CDR3 size: 13 residues. Germline V gene data show CDR1 as MNHEY and CDR2 as SMNVEV (reference sequence). The V end was cut by 6 bases, the J end by 7 bases, with 15 bases between. CDR3: CASRLIGQPGYTF. The CDR3 nucleotides are TGTGCCAGCAGACTGATAGGACAGCCTGGCTACACCTTC.

The chain couples TRBV3-1 (or the pseudogene TRBV3-2) to TRBJ1-1, with D unresolved. From germline, CDR1 is LGHDT and CDR2 YNNKEL (reference sequence). Trimming cost V 6 bases and J 7 bases, with 21 bases left between them. CDR3 length: 15 amino acids. The CDR3 region is CASSLRTDPWGEAFF. The DNA for the CDR3 is TGTGCCAGCAGTCTGAGGACTGACCCATGGGGTGAAGCTTTCTTT.

V usage is TRBV28 and J usage is TRBJ2-3, with D hard to call. This CDR3 spans 12 amino acids. V was clipped by 5 bases and J by 9 bases, with 12 bases between them. Germline CDR1 and CDR2: MDHEN and SYDVKM. The CDR3 reads CASSRSEETQYF. CDR3 sequence (DNA): TGTGCCAGCAGTCGAAGCGAGGAGACGCAGTATTTT.

The rearrangement joins TRBV11-3 to TRBJ2-1, with 10 bases fitting TRBD2. The CDR3 length is 14 residues. Germline V gene data show CDR1 as SGHNT and CDR2 as YENEEA. Germline trimming cut 9 bases from V and 0 bases from J; bases unmatched to any gene: 2. CDR3 DNA sequence: TGTGCCAGTAAGCGGGGGGGCTCCTACAATGAGCAGTTCTTC. This sequence encodes CASKRGGSYNEQFF.

J is TRBJ2-2 and V is TRBV7-3, with TRBD2 identical over 12 bases. The ends lost 4 bases at V and 6 bases at J; junction bases unmatched: 9. This CDR3 spans 17 amino acids. Germline V gene data show CDR1 as SGHTA and CDR2 as FQGTGA. In nucleotides, the CDR3 is TGTGCCAGCAGCTCGACAGGACTAGCGGGATTGGCCGGGGAGCTGTTTTTT. Encoded protein: CASSSTGLAGLAGELFF.

J is TRBJ2-6 and V is TRBV19, with D uncertain. The germline CDR1 and CDR2 sequences are LNHDA and SQIVND (reference sequence). This CDR3 is built from 15 residues. The V end lost 3 bases, the J end lost 2 bases, and 8 bases lay between the germline ends. This CDR3 is CASSIPGTGANVLTF. CDR3 coding DNA: TGTGCCAGTAGTATCCCAGGTACTGGGGCCAACGTCCTGACTTTC. The complete variable domain, with remaining parts taken from reference TRBV19 and TRBJ2-6, reads DGGITQSPKYLFRKEGQNVTLSCEQNLNHDAMYWYRQDPGQGLRLIYYSQIVNDFQKGDIAEGYSVSREKKESFPLTVTSAQKNPTAFYLCASSIPGTGANVLTFGAGSRLTVL.

The V and J genes are TRBV28 and TRBJ2-3; maybe TRBD2 (6 bases). The CDR3 is 17 residues long. Germline assignment: CDR1 MDHEN and CDR2 SYDVKM. V lost 2 bases and J lost 2, with 17 bases in between. The CDR3 DNA reads as TGTGCCAGCAGTTTACCTTTTGGGGGAGGACTCACAGATACGCAGTATTTT. It specifies CASSLPFGGGLTDTQYF.

V usage is TRBV10-3 and J usage is TRBJ2-3, with D uncertain. Trimming stripped 3 bases from V and 1 base from J, with 11 bases between. This CDR3 is built from 15 residues. CDR1 and CDR2 from the germline V gene are ENHRY and SYGVKD. The CDR3, as DNA: TGTGCCATCAGTGAACGTCTAGAGGGCACAGATACGCAGTATTTT. Protein: CAISERLEGTDTQYF.

This clone has just one count. This chain joins TRBV23-1 and TRBJ2-2; TRBD1 matches 8 bases. TRBV23-1 is assigned to the ORF class and has an uncertain function. The CDR3 totals 15 residues. V dropped 2 bases and J dropped 7; count of bases not matched to a gene: 6. The CDR3 DNA reads as TGCGCCAGCAGTCAACCCCAGGGGGCGGGCGGGGAGCTGTTTTTT. The encoded protein is CASSQPQGAGGELFF.

The chain couples TRBV30 to TRBJ1-1; D perhaps matches TRBD1 (5 bases). This CDR3 comprises 13 residues. V lost 2 bases, J lost 1 base, and 8 bases lay in between. Looked up from germline, CDR1 is GTSNPN and CDR2 is SVGIG (reference sequence). The CDR3 DNA reads as TGTGCCTGGAGTCAGACAGCGAACACTGAAGCTTTCTTT. This sequence encodes CAWSQTANTEAFF.

V gene TRBV5-1 combines with J gene TRBJ2-7; 7 nucleotides match TRBD2. This CDR3 region has 14 residues. V lost 4 bases to trimming and J lost 0 bases; unmatched junction nucleotides: 4. CDR1 SGHRS and CDR2 YFSETQ come from the germline V gene. CDR3 sequence: CASSVLADSYEQYF. The CDR3 coding sequence is TGCGCCAGCAGCGTTCTAGCGGACTCCTACGAGCAGTACTTC.